These 26 T cell receptor beta chains came from one sample sequenced in a study of T-cell memory formation after mild COVID-19. MiXCR, applied by TCRdb to the 5' RACE reads, yields one record per CDR3 protein. The table lists under 450,000 distinct CDR3 sequences, about 15% of them singletons, with 22% in the top ten. The sequencing input was PBMCs or a T cell subset sorted from them (not recorded which). These receptors were taken from a man between 18 and 35 years old who had mild COVID-19 (a few samples of this study predate the infection). Cell type and time point are not known.

In this sample, this clonotype turned up a few times. The V gene is TRBV6-2 or TRBV6-3, the J gene TRBJ2-7; D is ambiguous. This CDR3 has 12 residues. The germline V gene encodes CDR1 MNHEY and CDR2 SVGEGT. CDR3 nucleotide sequence: TGTGCCAGCAGAACTACGGGTCCGCAGCTCCACGTC. It encodes CASRTTGPQLHV.

The rearrangement links TRBV4-3 to TRBJ2-5; the D gene is possibly TRBD1 (6 bases). Germline values: CDR1 LGHNA, CDR2 YSLEER. The CDR3 contains 16 residues. Trimming removed 0 bases at V and 5 bases at J, with 16 bases between. The CDR3 spells CASSQDPGQRGETQYF. CDR3 bases: TGCGCCAGCAGCCAAGATCCGGGTCAAAGGGGGGAGACCCAGTACTTC.

The CDR3 loop is CAIRGRPGELFF. The CDR3 DNA sequence: TGTGCCATAAGGGGTCGCCCAGGGGAGCTGTTTTTT. The chain joins TRBV28 to TRBJ2-2, with D possibly TRBD1 on 5 matching bases. V was pared by 10 bases and J by 8 bases, with 14 bases between. This CDR3 contains 12 residues. The germline V gene has CDR1 MDHEN and CDR2 SYDVKM.

The V gene is TRBV2, the J gene TRBJ1-5; perhaps TRBD1 as D (5 bases). V lost 3 bases and J 5 bases, leaving 11 bases between the germline ends. Germline-derived CDR1 and CDR2 are SNHLY and FYNNEI. This CDR3 has 14 residues. The CDR3 spells CASSDVGGDQPQHF. CDR3 bases: TGTGCCAGCAGTGATGTCGGGGGAGATCAGCCCCAGCATTTT.

This clonotype appeared a few times. The rearrangement links TRBV20-1 to TRBJ1-1, with no clear D. Deletions cut 0 bases from V and 13 bases from J, with 3 bases between. The CDR3 covers 8 residues. The V gene's germline CDR1 is DFQATT and CDR2 SNEGSKA (reference sequence). CDR3 loop: CSARDNFF. CDR3 nucleotide sequence: TGCAGTGCTAGAGATAATTTCTTT.

This clonotype has a handful of counts. The chain uses TRBV29-1 and TRBJ1-2; D is unresolved. The CDR3 is made up of 15 amino acids. From germline, CDR1 is SQVTM and CDR2 ANQGSEA. V dropped 0 bases and J dropped 0 bases, with 11 bases sitting between them. CDR3 in DNA: TGCAGCGTTGAAGATCGGCAGTTTGCTAACTATGGCTACACCTTC. It specifies CSVEDRQFANYGYTF.

This clonotype was counted a few times. This chain joins TRBV4-1 and TRBJ1-1; 7 bases are a match to TRBD1. J was trimmed by 3 bases and V by 0 bases; bases with no gene match: 4. Germline V gene lookup returns CDR1 MGHRA and CDR2 YSYEKL. The CDR3 sequence is 15 residues long. The CDR3 DNA is TGCGCCAGCAGCCAAGAGGGACAGTCTGACACTGAAGCTTTCTTT. Its protein is CASSQEGQSDTEAFF.

This chain connects TRBV12-3 or TRBV12-4 to TRBJ2-3; D is undetermined. The CDR3 contains 16 residues. V was trimmed by 5 bases and J by 2 bases, leaving 17 bases between them. The CDR3 DNA reads as TGTGCCAGCAGTACAACGGAAGCTGCCTACACAGATACGCAGTATTTT. It translates to CASSTTEAAYTDTQYF.

The V and J genes are TRBV6-5 and TRBJ1-6; TRBD1 matches at 8 bases. Trimming cost V 6 bases and J 10 bases; bases outside gene matches: 11. The CDR3 sequence is 15 residues long. Germline CDR1 reads MNHEY; CDR2 reads SVGAGI. The CDR3 DNA follows: TGTGCCAGCAGATCCACCACAGGGGGTGTGTCACCCCTCCACTTT. This codes for CASRSTTGGVSPLHF.

There are a few counts of this clonotype. The gene calls are TRBV29-1 and TRBJ2-1, with D possibly matching TRBD1 (6 bases). The CDR3 consists of 13 residues. Germline assignment: CDR1 SQVTM and CDR2 ANQGSEA. The V gene lost 2 bases and the J gene lost 7 bases, with 12 bases spanning the gap. The DNA for the CDR3 is TGCAGCGTTGAATTGGGAACAGGGAATGAGCAGTTCTTC. Translated: CSVELGTGNEQFF.

V and J are TRBV6-2 or TRBV6-3 and TRBJ2-2; D may correspond to TRBD1 or TRBD2 (5 bases each). In germline, CDR1 is MNHEY, CDR2 SVGEGT. This CDR3 contains 15 residues. Trimming took off 6 bases at V and 7 bases at J, with 18 bases between the two ends. The chain's CDR3 is CASSPGPTPLGELFF. Written as DNA, the CDR3 is TGTGCCAGCAGCCCGGGACCAACCCCACTCGGGGAGCTGTTTTTT.

A few counts support this clonotype. The gene calls are TRBV6-6 and TRBJ2-3, with D possibly being TRBD2 (6 bases). V dropped 3 bases and J dropped 1 base, with 17 bases sitting between them. Germline CDR1 and CDR2: MNHNY and SVGAGI (reference sequence). The CDR3 is 17 residues long. The CDR3, as DNA: TGTGCCAGCAGTTATATAGGGACTGTGGGGGGCACAGATACGCAGTATTTT. It encodes CASSYIGTVGGTDTQYF.

The chain links TRBV28 to TRBJ1-5; D is uncertain. The CDR3 spans 14 residues. In germline, CDR1 is MDHEN, CDR2 SYDVKM. V was pared by 7 bases and J by 1 base, with 11 bases between. CDR3 loop: CASNKRGSNQPQHF. For the CDR3, the DNA is TGTGCCAGCAACAAGCGGGGAAGCAATCAGCCCCAGCATTTT.

This chain joins TRBV18 and TRBJ2-5; D gene ambiguous. CDR3 size: 13 residues. V shed 2 bases and J shed 1 base, with 5 bases lying between them. CDR1 is KGHSH and CDR2 is LQKENI in the germline V gene. The CDR3: CASSPSVQETQYF. DNA of the CDR3: TGTGCCAGCTCACCATCAGTCCAAGAGACCCAGTACTTC.

Ten or more counts support this clonotype. The chain has TRBV7-2 and TRBJ1-4, with a possible D match to TRBD1 (6 bases). V shed 3 bases and J shed 1 base, with 6 bases lying between them. The V gene's germline CDR1 is SGHTA and CDR2 FQGNSA. This CDR3 has 14 residues. For the CDR3, the DNA is TGTGCCAGCAGCTTGGGACAAACTAATGAAAAACTGTTTTTT. It codes for CASSLGQTNEKLFF. The full variable domain, completed using reference TRBV7-2 and TRBJ1-4, is GAGVSQSPSNKVTEKGKDVELRCDPISGHTALYWYRQSLGQGLEFLIYFQGNSAPDKSGLPSDRFSAERTGGSVSTLTIQRTQQEDSAVYLCASSLGQTNEKLFFGSGTQLSVL.

V gene TRBV5-1 combines with J gene TRBJ2-2; D is possibly TRBD1 (5 bases). The germline V and J ends were trimmed by 5 bases and 0 bases, with 11 bases remaining between them. This CDR3 is 15 amino acids long. The germline V gene has CDR1 SGHRS and CDR2 YFSETQ. CDR3 sequence reads: CASRDKTANTGELFF. The CDR3 DNA reads as TGCGCCAGCAGGGACAAAACCGCGAACACCGGGGAGCTGTTTTTT.

The CDR3 loop reads CASSQSGGKETQYF. The DNA of the CDR3 is TGTGCCAGCAGTCAATCAGGGGGAAAAGAGACCCAGTACTTC. The gene calls are TRBV6-2 or TRBV6-3 and TRBJ2-5; 7 bases are a match to TRBD1. This CDR3 has 14 residues. V lost 5 bases and J lost 3; bases outside the gene matches: 6. Germline-derived CDR1 and CDR2 are MNHEY and SVGEGT.

The chain carries TRBV7-8 and TRBJ2-7; D not resolved. The V end was cut by 5 bases, the J end by 2 bases, with 16 bases between. The CDR3 is made up of 15 amino acids. Germline CDR1 reads SGHVS; CDR2 reads FQNEAQ. The CDR3 region is CASSLTFGPTYEQYV. CDR3 in DNA: TGTGCCAGCAGCCTCACGTTCGGCCCTACCTACGAGCAGTACGTC.

This clonotype was detected a few times. This chain uses TRBV5-1 with TRBJ1-4; D possibly corresponds to TRBD1 (5 bases). With 2 bases removed from V and 7 bases from J, the gap between germline ends came to 15 bases. Germline V gives CDR1 SGHRS, CDR2 YFSETQ. The length of the CDR3 is 15 residues. CDR3: CASSFLGGSGEKLFF. CDR3 nucleotides: TGCGCCAGCAGCTTTCTCGGGGGATCAGGTGAAAAACTGTTTTTT. Complete variable domain (other parts from reference TRBV5-1 and TRBJ1-4): KAGVTQTPRYLIKTRGQQVTLSCSPISGHRSVSWYQQTPGQGLQFLFEYFSETQRNKGNFPGRFSGRQFSNSRSEMNVSTLELGDSALYLCASSFLGGSGEKLFFGSGTQLSVL.

Concerning this clonotype: One end of the junction fails to match germline, which may point to a read error. The chain couples TRBV5-1 to TRBJ2-5; D is uncertain. CDR1 is SGHRS and CDR2 is YFSETQ in the germline V gene. The CDR3 is made up of 12 amino acids. CDR3 in amino acids: CAGSLLGETQYF. CDR3 sequence (DNA): TGCGCCGGCAGCCTATTGGGGGAGACCCAGTACTTC.

At least ten counts were recorded for this clonotype. The junction departs from germline at one end; a sequencing error may be responsible. This chain joins TRBV7-7 and TRBJ2-2, with 8 nucleotides matching TRBD2. The CDR3 runs 16 residues. Germline assignment: CDR1 SSHAT and CDR2 FNYEAQ (reference sequence). CDR3 region: CASSLAGSENTGELFF. CDR3 nucleotides: TGTGCTAGCAGCTTAGCGGGGTCAGAGAACACCGGGGAGCTGTTTTTT.

In this sample, this clonotype turned up a few times. This chain links TRBV4-2 with TRBJ2-2; no clear D. CDR3 length equals 16 residues. The V and J ends lost 3 bases and 7 bases respectively, with 18 bases between them. The germline V gene has CDR1 LGHNA and CDR2 YNFKEQ. The chain's CDR3 is CASSQLPRREIGELFF. The DNA for the CDR3 is TGTGCCAGCAGCCAGCTACCCCGGAGAGAGATCGGGGAGCTGTTTTTT.

This clonotype was counted between two and nine times. The rearrangement joins TRBV12-5 to TRBJ2-7; 9 nucleotides match TRBD1. The CDR3 extends over 13 amino acids. The V and J ends lost 6 bases and 7 bases, in that order; junction bases with no gene match: 7. CDR1 is LGHNT, CDR2 FRNRAP, per germline. CDR3 bases: TGTGCTAGTGGCGGGGACAGGGCGGGGGAGCAGTACTTC. It specifies CASGGDRAGEQYF.

The table lists this clonotype with a few counts. J is TRBJ1-2 and V is TRBV6-5; D is ambiguous. Germline CDR1 reads MNHEY; CDR2 reads SVGAGI. Deletions cut 5 bases from V and 0 bases from J, with 7 bases between. The CDR3 runs to 13 residues. The DNA of the CDR3 is TGTGCCAGCAGTCCTCGAGCTAACTATGGCTACACCTTC. Residues: CASSPRANYGYTF.

In this sample, this clonotype turned up a few times. The chain couples TRBV5-6 to TRBJ2-7, with a weak D call TRBD2 (6 bases). With 4 bases removed from V and 6 bases from J, the gap between germline ends came to 20 bases. There are 15 residues in the CDR3. Germline CDR1 SGHDT, CDR2 YYEEEE. Written as DNA, the CDR3 is TGTGCCAGCAGCCCCAGGGCGCGGGGAAGAGGCGAGCAGTACGTC. Amino acid sequence: CASSPRARGRGEQYV.

The J gene is TRBJ1-4, the V gene TRBV24-1; D remains ambiguous. CDR3 size: 11 residues. The V gene's germline CDR1 is KGHDR and CDR2 SFDVKD. V lost 11 bases to trimming and J lost 8 bases, with 11 bases between them. The CDR3 loop reads CAIMEVEKLFF. In nucleotides, the CDR3 is TGTGCCATTATGGAGGTGGAAAAACTGTTTTTT.